This T cell receptor (beta chain) was sequenced in a study of CD8 T cells in Susac syndrome (dated by TCRdb to 2018 to 2020). Looking at the study overall: Among the Susac syndrome patients who were sequenced, clinically active disease was present in more than 5 and clinical remission was observed in roughly eight. The study compared CD8+ T cell repertoire clonality among 12 healthy donors, approximately 14 Susac syndrome patients and fewer than 19 multiple sclerosis patients. Repertoire sequencing was used to test whether CD8+ T cell activation and differentiation in Susac syndrome was antigen driven. At the time of blood withdrawal, Susac syndrome patients were either therapy-naive, taking corticosteroids (with some also receiving IVIg), or on IVIg alone.

The junction shows trimming of 7 bases on V and 0 bases on J, plus 16 bases between the germline ends. CDR1 and CDR2, looked up from the germline V gene, are SGHRS and YFSETQ. Counted from cysteine to phenylalanine, this CDR3 has 15 amino acids. The read is trimmed to its CDR3 DNA, 45 bases read in frame from base 1. Comment on this clonotype: Its antigen has not been determined. The sample holds no much larger clone one base away, and base qualities are not on file.

Peripheral blood CD8+ and CD4+ T cells from healthy donors, Susac syndrome patients and multiple sclerosis patients were profiled by high-throughput TCR beta sequencing. Susac syndrome patients met recently defined diagnostic criteria for definite or probable disease. Bulk CD8+ and CD4+ T cells were purified by magnetic negative isolation, whereas CD8+ TEMRA cells were enriched by FACS. Blood was drawn into EDTA tubes, processed within 24 hours, and PBMCs were isolated by density gradient centrifugation. PBMCs intended for TCR sequencing were cryopreserved in liquid nitrogen and thawed later in a water bath at 37 degrees C. The sorted or isolated CD4+, CD8+ and CD8+ TEMRA cells had a purity of 90% or higher. Here is what the overall study found, with its caveats: CD8+ repertoires in Susac syndrome showed clonal expansion, which was highest in CD8+ TEMRA cells and was greater in clinically active patients than in remitting patients. The number of individuals in the TCR sequencing and HLA analysis was recognized as being relatively small. Roughly 15 and five Susac-specific public clones were found in the total CD8+ and CD8+ TEMRA repertoires, respectively.

RNA was extracted using the RNeasy kit, and roughly 0.45 to 1 ug of the RNA was reverse transcribed with random hexamers. The immunoSEQ multiplex PCR assay, covering 54 Vbeta and 13 Jbeta segments, was used to amplify TCR beta CDR3 regions. To correct PCR amplification bias, a synthetic template baseline was used for both primer optimization and computational correction. Under the source paper's analysis protocol: Reads were annotated to V, D and J genes according to IMGT and were analyzed with immunoSEQ Analyzer, with only productive sequences retained. To calculate clonality, Shannon entropy was normalized by log2 of the number of productive unique sequences and then subtracted from one. For each patient and control, public and private clones were evaluated within the 100 most prevalent clones. Susac-specific clones were defined as absent from healthy and MS cohorts, around 970 published viral clones and other ImmuneACCESS disease sequences. The public reads were run again by TCRdb, first through fastp at Q25 and then through MiXCR, and only productive beta chains were kept. Rows are unified per CDR3 protein, each entry keeping the most common DNA and genes. The V and J calls follow TCRdb's processing rather than the paper's. This sample has about 130,000 distinct CDR3 sequences in its table, and approximately 96% of those were observed once. About 0.19% of the sample is in the top ten clones.

The source material was CD8+ T cells from PBMCs. Recombination joined TRBV5-1 with TRBJ1-1; no D segment can be confidently identified. This clonotype originated in a human donor with Susac syndrome. Read as DNA, the sequence is TGCGCCAGCCGCACTACCGACCGGCTGAACACTGAAGCTTTCTTT. Translated, it gives CASRTTDRLNTEAFF. The reference TRBV5-1 and TRBJ1-1 proteins fill in what lies around the CDR3, so the full variable domain reads KAGVTQTPRYLIKTRGQQVTLSCSPISGHRSVSWYQQTPGQGLQFLFEYFSETQRNKGNFPGRFSGRQFSNSRSEMNVSTLELGDSALYLCASRTTDRLNTEAFFGQGTRLTVV.